The sequence of this T cell receptor (beta chain) was determined in a study of blood T cell repertoires in COVID-19. At the level of the study: Collection of acute and convalescent COVID-19 samples took place in the United States, Italy and Spain.

The CDR3 is made up of 17 amino acids. Germline V lookup: CDR1 SGHRS, CDR2 YFSETQ. The junction had 8 bases not matched to a gene; V was cut back by 2 bases and J by 1 base. In the original workflow: Estimation of nucleated cell counts relied on the amplification of reference gene primers. Produced via immunoSEQ multiplex PCR; TCRdb's table is partial and in-frame only. V, J and clone size reflect that table, while D and trimming were determined from the DNA. This sample has 350,000 or so clones; around 87% occur once, and the top ten carry roughly a tenth. The chain has TRBV5-1 and TRBJ2-3, with 9 bases matching TRBD2. This TCR came from a young woman with COVID-19, enrolled during active disease. Sequencing was done on a sample of peripheral blood. DNA for the CDR3: TGCGCCAGCAGCTTAGCGGGAGGAATCCGTCGCACAGATACGCAGTATTTT. This gives the protein CASSLAGGIRRTDTQYF.